The clone carrying this T cell receptor (beta chain) has more than one count but fewer than ten. What it binds is unknown. These data are taken from a study of blood T cells in healthy people across ages. Study results and limitations: Estimated diversity across one million T cells was deemed an underestimate.

Then a second PCR, running about 6 to 12 cycles, was carried out with a sample-barcoded 5' primer and a J-beta primer mix. Researchers report that a template-switch adaptor with 12 random nucleotides tagged each cDNA molecule. TCRdb reprocessed the 5' RACE reads with MiXCR, giving one entry per CDR3 protein. The table includes 1.8 million or so distinct CDR3 sequences, roughly two fifths detected once. The CDR3 covers 14 residues. The V gene end was trimmed by 1 base and the J gene end by 6 bases; junction bases not matched to a gene: 5. CDR1 LGHNA and CDR2 YSLEER come from the germline V gene. Each of the donors had roughly 9.3 milliliters of peripheral blood drawn into EDTA-treated Vacutainer tubes.

The clonotype was recovered from a human donor in good health. Sequencing was done on a sample of blood. V is TRBV4-3 and J is TRBJ1-2; 7 nucleotides line up with TRBD1. DNA of the CDR3: TGCGCCAGCAGCCAAGGGCGACAGGGCGATGGCTACACCTTC. Protein: CASSQGRQGDGYTF.